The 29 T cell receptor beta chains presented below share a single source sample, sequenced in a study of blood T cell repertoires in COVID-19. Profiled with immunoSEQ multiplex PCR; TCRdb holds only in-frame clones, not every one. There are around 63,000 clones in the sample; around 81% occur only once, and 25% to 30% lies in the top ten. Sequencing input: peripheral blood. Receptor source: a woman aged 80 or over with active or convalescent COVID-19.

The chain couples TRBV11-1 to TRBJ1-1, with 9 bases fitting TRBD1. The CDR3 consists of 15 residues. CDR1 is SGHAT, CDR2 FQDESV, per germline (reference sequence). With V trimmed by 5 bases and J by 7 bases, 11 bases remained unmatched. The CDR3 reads CASSQGQGTGNEAFF. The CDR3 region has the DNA TGTGCCAGCAGCCAGGGACAGGGAACGGGAAATGAAGCTTTCTTT. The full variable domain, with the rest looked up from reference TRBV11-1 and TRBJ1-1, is EAEVAQSPRYKITEKSQAVAFWCDPISGHATLYWYRQILGQGPELLVQFQDESVVDDSQLPKDRFSAERLKGVDSTLKIQPAELGDSAMYLCASSQGQGTGNEAFFGQGTRLTVV.

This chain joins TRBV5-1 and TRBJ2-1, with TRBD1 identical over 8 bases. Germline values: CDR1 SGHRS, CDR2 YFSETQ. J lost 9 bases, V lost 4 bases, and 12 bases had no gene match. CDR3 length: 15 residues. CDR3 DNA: TGCGCCAGCAGCCAAACGACAGGGGACGGGGTTGAGCAGTTCTTC. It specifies CASSQTTGDGVEQFF. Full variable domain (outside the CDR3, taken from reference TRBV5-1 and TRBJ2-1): KAGVTQTPRYLIKTRGQQVTLSCSPISGHRSVSWYQQTPGQGLQFLFEYFSETQRNKGNFPGRFSGRQFSNSRSEMNVSTLELGDSALYLCASSQTTGDGVEQFFGPGTRLTVL.

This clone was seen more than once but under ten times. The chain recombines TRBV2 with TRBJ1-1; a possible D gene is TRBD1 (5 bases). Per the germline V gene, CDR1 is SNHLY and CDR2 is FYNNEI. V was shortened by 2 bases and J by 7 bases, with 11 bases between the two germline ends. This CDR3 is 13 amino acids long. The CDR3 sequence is CASSERWRGEAFF. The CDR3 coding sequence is TGTGCCAGCAGTGAACGGTGGAGGGGTGAAGCTTTCTTT.

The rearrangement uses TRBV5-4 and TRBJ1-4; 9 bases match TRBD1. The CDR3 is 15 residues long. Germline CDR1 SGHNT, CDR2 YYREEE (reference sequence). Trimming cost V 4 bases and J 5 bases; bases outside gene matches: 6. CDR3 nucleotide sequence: TGTGCCAGCAGCGGCACAGGGGGCTCAAATGAAAAACTGTTTTTT. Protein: CASSGTGGSNEKLFF. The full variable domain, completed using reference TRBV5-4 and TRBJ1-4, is ETGVTQSPTHLIKTRGQQVTLRCSSQSGHNTVSWYQQALGQGPQFIFQYYREEENGRGNFPPRFSGLQFPNYSSELNVNALELDDSALYLCASSGTGGSNEKLFFGSGTQLSVL.

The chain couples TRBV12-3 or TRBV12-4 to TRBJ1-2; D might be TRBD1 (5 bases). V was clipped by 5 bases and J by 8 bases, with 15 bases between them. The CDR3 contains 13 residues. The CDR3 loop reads CASSGGGSEGYTF. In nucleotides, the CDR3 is TGTGCCAGCAGTGGGGGGGGTAGTGAAGGCTACACCTTC.

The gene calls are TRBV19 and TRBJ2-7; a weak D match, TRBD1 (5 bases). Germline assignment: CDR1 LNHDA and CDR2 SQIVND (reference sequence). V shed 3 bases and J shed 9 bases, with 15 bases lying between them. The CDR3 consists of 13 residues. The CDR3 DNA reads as TGTGCCAGTAGTATTGGGGCAGGGAAGGCGCAGTACTTC. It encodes CASSIGAGKAQYF.

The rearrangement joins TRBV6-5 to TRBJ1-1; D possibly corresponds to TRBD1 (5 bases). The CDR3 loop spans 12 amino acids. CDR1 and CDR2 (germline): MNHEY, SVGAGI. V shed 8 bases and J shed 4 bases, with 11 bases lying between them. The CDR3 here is CASSREGTEAFF. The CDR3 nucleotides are TGTGCCAGCTCCAGGGAGGGCACTGAAGCTTTCTTT.

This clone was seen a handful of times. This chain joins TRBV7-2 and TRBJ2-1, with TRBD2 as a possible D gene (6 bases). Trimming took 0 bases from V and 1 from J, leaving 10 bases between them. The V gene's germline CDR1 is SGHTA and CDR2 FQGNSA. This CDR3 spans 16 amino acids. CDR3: CASSLAAGMSYNEQFF. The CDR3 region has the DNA TGTGCCAGCAGCTTAGCGGCGGGGATGTCCTACAATGAGCAGTTCTTC.

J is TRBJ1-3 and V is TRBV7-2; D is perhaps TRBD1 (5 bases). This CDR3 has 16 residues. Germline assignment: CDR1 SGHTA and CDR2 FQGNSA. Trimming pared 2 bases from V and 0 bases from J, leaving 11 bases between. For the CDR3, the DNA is TGTGCCAGCAGCTTAAGTCCGGGGGACTCTGGAAACACCATATATTTT. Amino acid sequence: CASSLSPGDSGNTIYF. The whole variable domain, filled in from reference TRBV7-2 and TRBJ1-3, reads GAGVSQSPSNKVTEKGKDVELRCDPISGHTALYWYRQSLGQGLEFLIYFQGNSAPDKSGLPSDRFSAERTGGSVSTLTIQRTQQEDSAVYLCASSLSPGDSGNTIYFGEGSWLTVV.

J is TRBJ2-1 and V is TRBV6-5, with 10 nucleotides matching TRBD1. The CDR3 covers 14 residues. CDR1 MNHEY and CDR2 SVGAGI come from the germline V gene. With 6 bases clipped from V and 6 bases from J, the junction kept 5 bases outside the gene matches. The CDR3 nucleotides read TGTGCCAGCAGCCGGGACAGGGGTCCCAATGAGCAGTTCTTC. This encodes CASSRDRGPNEQFF.

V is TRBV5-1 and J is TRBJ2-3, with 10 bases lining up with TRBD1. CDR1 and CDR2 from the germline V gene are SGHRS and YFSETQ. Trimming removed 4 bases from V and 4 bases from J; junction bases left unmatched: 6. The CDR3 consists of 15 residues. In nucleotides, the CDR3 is TGCGCCAGCAGCGGAGGACAGGGGGTTGCAGATACGCAGTATTTT. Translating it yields CASSGGQGVADTQYF.

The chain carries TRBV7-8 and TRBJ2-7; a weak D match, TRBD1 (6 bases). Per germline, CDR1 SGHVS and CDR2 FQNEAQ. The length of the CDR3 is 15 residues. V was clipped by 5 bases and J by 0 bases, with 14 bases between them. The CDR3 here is CASSRITGSSYEQYF. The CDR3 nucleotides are TGTGCCAGCAGCCGGATTACAGGGAGCTCCTACGAGCAGTACTTC.

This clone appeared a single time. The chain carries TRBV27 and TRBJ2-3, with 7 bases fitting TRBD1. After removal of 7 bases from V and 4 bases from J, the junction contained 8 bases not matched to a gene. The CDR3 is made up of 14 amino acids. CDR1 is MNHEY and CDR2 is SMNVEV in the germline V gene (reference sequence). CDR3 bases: TGTGCCAGCATAGGATTGACAGGGTCAGATACGCAGTATTTT. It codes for CASIGLTGSDTQYF.

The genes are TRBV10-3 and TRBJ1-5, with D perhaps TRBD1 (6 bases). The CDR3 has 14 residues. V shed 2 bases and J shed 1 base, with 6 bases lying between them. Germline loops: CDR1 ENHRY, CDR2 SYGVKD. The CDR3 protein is CAISEGTSNQPQHF. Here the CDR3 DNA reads TGTGCCATCAGTGAGGGGACAAGCAATCAGCCCCAGCATTTT.

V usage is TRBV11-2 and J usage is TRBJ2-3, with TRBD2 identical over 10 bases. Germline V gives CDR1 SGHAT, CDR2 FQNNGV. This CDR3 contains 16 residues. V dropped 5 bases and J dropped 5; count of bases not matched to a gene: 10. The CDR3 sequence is CASSKGSGGPGDTQYF. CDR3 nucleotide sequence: TGTGCCAGCAGCAAAGGTAGCGGGGGGCCGGGAGATACGCAGTATTTT.

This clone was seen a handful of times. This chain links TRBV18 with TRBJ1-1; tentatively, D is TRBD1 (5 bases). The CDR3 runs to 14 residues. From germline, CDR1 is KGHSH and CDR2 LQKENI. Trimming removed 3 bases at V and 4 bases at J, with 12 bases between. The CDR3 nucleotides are TGTGCCAGCTCACCGCAGGGTCCGGGCACTGAAGCTTTCTTT. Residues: CASSPQGPGTEAFF.

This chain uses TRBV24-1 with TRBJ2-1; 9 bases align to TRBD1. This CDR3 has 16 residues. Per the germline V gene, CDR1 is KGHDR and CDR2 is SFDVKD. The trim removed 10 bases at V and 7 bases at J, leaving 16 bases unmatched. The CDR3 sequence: CATGTFRDREGNEQFF. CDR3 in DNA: TGTGCCACAGGGACTTTCCGGGACAGGGAGGGAAATGAGCAGTTCTTC.

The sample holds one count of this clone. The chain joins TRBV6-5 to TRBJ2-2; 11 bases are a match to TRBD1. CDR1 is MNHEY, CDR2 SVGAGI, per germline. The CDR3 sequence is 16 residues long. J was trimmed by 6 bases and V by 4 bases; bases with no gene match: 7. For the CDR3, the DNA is TGTGCCAGCAGTTTTCTCCTGGACAGGGGGCCCGGGGAGCTGTTTTTT. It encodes CASSFLLDRGPGELFF.

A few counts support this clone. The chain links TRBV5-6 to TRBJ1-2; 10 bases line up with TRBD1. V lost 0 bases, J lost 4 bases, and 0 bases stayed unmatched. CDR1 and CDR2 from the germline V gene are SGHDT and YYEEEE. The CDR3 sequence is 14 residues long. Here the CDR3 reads CASSLGQGAYGYTF. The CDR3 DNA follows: TGTGCCAGCAGCTTGGGACAGGGGGCCTATGGCTACACCTTC.

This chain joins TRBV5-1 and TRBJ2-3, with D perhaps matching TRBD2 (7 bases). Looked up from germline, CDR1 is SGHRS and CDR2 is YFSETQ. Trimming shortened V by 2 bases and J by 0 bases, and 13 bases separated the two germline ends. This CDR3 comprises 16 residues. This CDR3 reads CASSFTGTTSTDTQYF. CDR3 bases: TGCGCCAGCAGCTTTACAGGGACTACTAGCACAGATACGCAGTATTTT.

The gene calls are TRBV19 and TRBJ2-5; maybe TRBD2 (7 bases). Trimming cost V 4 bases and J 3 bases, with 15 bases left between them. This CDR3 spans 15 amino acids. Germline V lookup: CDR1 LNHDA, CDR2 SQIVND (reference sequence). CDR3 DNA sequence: TGTGCCAGTAGTAAGATAGGGGGGGGGAAAGAGACCCAGTACTTC. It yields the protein CASSKIGGGKETQYF. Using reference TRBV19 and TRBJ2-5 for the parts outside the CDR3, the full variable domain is DGGITQSPKYLFRKEGQNVTLSCEQNLNHDAMYWYRQDPGQGLRLIYYSQIVNDFQKGDIAEGYSVSREKKESFPLTVTSAQKNPTAFYLCASSKIGGGKETQYFGPGTRLLVL.

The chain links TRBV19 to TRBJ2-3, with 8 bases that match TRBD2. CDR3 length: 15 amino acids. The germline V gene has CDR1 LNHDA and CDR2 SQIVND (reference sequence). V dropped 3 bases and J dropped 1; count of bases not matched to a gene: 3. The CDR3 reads CASSIKTSGTDTQYF. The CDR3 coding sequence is TGTGCCAGTAGTATTAAGACTAGCGGCACAGATACGCAGTATTTT.

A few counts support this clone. The DNA for the CDR3 is TGTGCCAGCAGTTTTACGCCGGGCGAGCAGTACTTC. Residues: CASSFTPGEQYF. The rearrangement uses TRBV27 and TRBJ2-7, with unresolved D. The CDR3 runs to 12 residues. V shed 3 bases and J shed 6 bases, with 9 bases lying between them. The germline V gene has CDR1 MNHEY and CDR2 SMNVEV (reference sequence).

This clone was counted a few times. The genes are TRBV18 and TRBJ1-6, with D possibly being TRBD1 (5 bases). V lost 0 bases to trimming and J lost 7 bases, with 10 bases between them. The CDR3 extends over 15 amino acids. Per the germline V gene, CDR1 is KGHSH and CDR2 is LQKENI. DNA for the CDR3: TGTGCCAGCTCACCACCCGGGGCGGGAAATTCACCCCTCCACTTT. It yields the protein CASSPPGAGNSPLHF.

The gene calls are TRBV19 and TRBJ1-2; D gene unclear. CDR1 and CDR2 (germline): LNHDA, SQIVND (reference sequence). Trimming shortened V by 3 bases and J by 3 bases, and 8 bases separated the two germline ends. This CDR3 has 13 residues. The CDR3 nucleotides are TGTGCCAGTAGTATTAAAAGAGACTATGGCTACACCTTC. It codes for CASSIKRDYGYTF.

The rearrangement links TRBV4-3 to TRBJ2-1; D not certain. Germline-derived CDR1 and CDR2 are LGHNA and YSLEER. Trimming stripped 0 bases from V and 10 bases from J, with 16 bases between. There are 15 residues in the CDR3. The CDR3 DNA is TGCGCCAGCAGCCAAGAGAGTCGGTCGTCGAGGGAGCAGTTCTTC. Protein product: CASSQESRSSREQFF.

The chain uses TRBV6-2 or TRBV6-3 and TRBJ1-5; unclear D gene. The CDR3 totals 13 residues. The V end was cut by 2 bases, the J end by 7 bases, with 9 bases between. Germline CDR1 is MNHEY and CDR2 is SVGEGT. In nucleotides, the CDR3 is TGTGCCAGCAGTTACGCGGGAATACAGCCCCAGCATTTT. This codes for CASSYAGIQPQHF.

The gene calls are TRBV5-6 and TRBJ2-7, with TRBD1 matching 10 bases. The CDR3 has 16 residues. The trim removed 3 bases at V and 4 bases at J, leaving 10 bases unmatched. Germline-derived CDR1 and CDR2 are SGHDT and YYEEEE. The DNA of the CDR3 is TGTGCCAGCAGCTCAATATCCGACAGGGGGCAGTACGAGCAGTACTTC. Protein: CASSSISDRGQYEQYF. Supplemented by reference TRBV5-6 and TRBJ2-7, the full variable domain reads DAGVTQSPTHLIKTRGQQVTLRCSPKSGHDTVSWYQQALGQGPQFIFQYYEEEERQRGNFPDRFSGHQFPNYSSELNVNALLLGDSALYLCASSSISDRGQYEQYFGPGTRLTVT.

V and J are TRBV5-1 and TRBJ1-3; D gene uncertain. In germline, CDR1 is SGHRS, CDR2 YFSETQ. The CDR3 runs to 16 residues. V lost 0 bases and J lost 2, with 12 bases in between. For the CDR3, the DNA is TGCGCCAGCAGCTTGGGACCCTCTGGGCCTGGAAACACCATATATTTT. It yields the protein CASSLGPSGPGNTIYF.